The 14 T cell receptor beta chains reported below all come from one sample, sequenced in a study of T cells in localized non-small cell lung cancer. Method: immunoSEQ multiplex PCR; TCRdb's copy keeps in-frame clones and lacks some. This sample carries about 26,000 clones, 80% to 85% of them seen once, and the ten largest clones take roughly 4.3%. This specimen was peripheral blood, taken before any cancer treatment. The receptors derive from a woman aged 40-69 years with stage I lung adenocarcinoma.

The chain links TRBV6-6 to TRBJ2-7, with 7 bases fitting TRBD2. V shed 7 bases, J shed 3 bases, and the junction held 9 bases outside the gene matches. The CDR3 loop spans 14 amino acids. Germline CDR1 reads MNHNY; CDR2 reads SVGAGI (reference sequence). In DNA, the CDR3 is TGTGCCAGCAACTTGGGAGGGAGCGGCTACGAGCAGTACTTC. It translates to CASNLGGSGYEQYF.

V usage is TRBV6-5 and J usage is TRBJ2-5; tentatively, D is TRBD2 (6 bases). CDR1 and CDR2 (germline): MNHEY, SVGAGI. Trimming shortened V by 5 bases and J by 4 bases, and 11 bases separated the two germline ends. The CDR3 length is 13 residues. CDR3 loop: CASSPGTGETQYF. The CDR3 coding sequence is TGTGCCAGCAGTCCCGGGACTGGAGAGACCCAGTACTTC.

The chain uses TRBV2 and TRBJ2-7; TRBD1 matches at 7 bases. Germline V gene data show CDR1 as SNHLY and CDR2 as FYNNEI. With V trimmed by 10 bases and J by 2 bases, 5 bases remained unmatched. CDR3 length equals 12 residues. In DNA form, the CDR3 reads TGTGCCACGGGACAGTCGACCTACGAGCAGTACTTC. Encoded protein: CATGQSTYEQYF.

The chain employs TRBV27 and TRBJ1-1; D is unclear. The CDR3 runs to 11 residues. The V gene lost 8 bases and the J gene lost 1 base, with 5 bases spanning the gap. Germline-derived CDR1 and CDR2 are MNHEY and SMNVEV (reference sequence). CDR3 in DNA: TGTGCCAGCGCTGGGAACACTGAAGCTTTCTTT. Translation: CASAGNTEAFF.

The chain is built from TRBV10-1 and TRBJ2-5; 9 nucleotides line up with TRBD2. This CDR3 has 12 residues. Germline CDR1 WNHNN, CDR2 SYGVQD (reference sequence). Trimming removed 8 bases from V and 5 bases from J; junction bases left unmatched: 3. Written as DNA, the CDR3 is TGCGCCAGCTCCGCGGGAGGGGAGACCCAGTACTTC. Translating it yields CASSAGGETQYF.

The rearrangement joins TRBV7-3 to TRBJ1-3; the D gene is possibly TRBD1 (5 bases). V lost 6 bases and J lost 8, with 14 bases in between. The CDR3 runs to 13 residues. Looked up from germline, CDR1 is SGHTA and CDR2 is FQGTGA. The CDR3 here is CASSFGGSDTIYF. The CDR3 nucleotides read TGTGCCAGCAGTTTCGGGGGGTCGGACACCATATATTTT.

The chain uses TRBV7-2 and TRBJ1-1; unclear D gene. With 2 bases removed from V and 5 bases from J, the gap between germline ends came to 18 bases. The CDR3 is 16 amino acids. In germline, CDR1 is SGHTA, CDR2 FQGNSA. Written as DNA, the CDR3 is TGTGCCAGCAGCTTACTCGTCGCAGCAGGAAGGACTGAAGCTTTCTTT. Translated, it gives CASSLLVAAGRTEAFF.

The J gene is TRBJ1-2, the V gene TRBV10-3; 12 positions match TRBD1. The germline gives CDR1 ENHRY, CDR2 SYGVKD. V lost 7 bases to trimming and J lost 0 bases; unmatched junction nucleotides: 6. This CDR3 has 16 amino acids. The CDR3 sequence is CAIKPGQGASNYGYTF. The CDR3 nucleotides read TGTGCCATCAAACCGGGACAGGGGGCGTCTAACTATGGCTACACCTTC.

This clone was found a few times. This chain connects TRBV11-3 to TRBJ2-2; D perhaps matches TRBD1 (6 bases). Trimming took off 7 bases at V and 0 bases at J, with 12 bases between the two ends. This CDR3 contains 15 residues. The germline gives CDR1 SGHNT, CDR2 YENEEA. The CDR3 coding sequence is TGTGCCAGCACCGCGGACAGCGCGAACACCGGGGAGCTGTTTTTT. Encoded protein: CASTADSANTGELFF.

The rearrangement uses TRBV6-1 and TRBJ1-3; D remains unclear. Germline loops: CDR1 MNHNS, CDR2 SASEGT. Deletions cut 8 bases from V and 2 bases from J, with 10 bases between. The CDR3 has 13 residues. The CDR3 sequence is CASQWSAGNTIYF. In DNA, the CDR3 is TGTGCCAGCCAATGGTCGGCTGGAAACACCATATATTTT.

The chain has TRBV5-1 and TRBJ2-1; D is unresolved. There are 13 residues in the CDR3. The germline V gene encodes CDR1 SGHRS and CDR2 YFSETQ. V lost 0 bases and J lost 7, with 8 bases in between. The CDR3 spells CASSLGPENEQFF. CDR3 bases: TGCGCCAGCAGCTTGGGTCCTGAAAATGAGCAGTTCTTC. Supplemented by reference TRBV5-1 and TRBJ2-1, the full variable domain reads KAGVTQTPRYLIKTRGQQVTLSCSPISGHRSVSWYQQTPGQGLQFLFEYFSETQRNKGNFPGRFSGRQFSNSRSEMNVSTLELGDSALYLCASSLGPENEQFFGPGTRLTVL.

The V gene is TRBV29-1, the J gene TRBJ2-1, with 7 bases aligning to TRBD2. V was pared by 7 bases and J by 2 bases, with 11 bases of the junction left unmatched. Per the germline V gene, CDR1 is SQVTM and CDR2 is ANQGSEA. This CDR3 is built from 15 residues. The CDR3 region has the DNA TGCAGCGCCGGGGGAGGGCAGGGACCCTACAATGAGCAGTTCTTC. Its translation: CSAGGGQGPYNEQFF.

CDR3 DNA: TGCGCCAGCAGCTTCTCTTCTTTAGTATCTGGATCCTACAATGAGCAGTTCTTC. Its protein is CASSFSSLVSGSYNEQFF. The chain employs TRBV5-1 and TRBJ2-1; D ambiguous. Germline CDR1 SGHRS, CDR2 YFSETQ. CDR3 length equals 18 residues. The germline V and J ends were trimmed by 2 bases and 1 base, with 19 bases remaining between them.

This clone is classed as medium-sized. The CDR3 coding sequence is TGTGCCAGCAGCTCCGGGACAGGGCTGACTTCACCCCTCCACTTT. Translated: CASSSGTGLTSPLHF. The chain employs TRBV4-2 and TRBJ1-6, with 9 bases fitting TRBD1. The germline V gene encodes CDR1 LGHNA and CDR2 YNFKEQ. V lost 5 bases to trimming and J lost 9 bases; unmatched junction nucleotides: 8. The CDR3 is made up of 15 amino acids.